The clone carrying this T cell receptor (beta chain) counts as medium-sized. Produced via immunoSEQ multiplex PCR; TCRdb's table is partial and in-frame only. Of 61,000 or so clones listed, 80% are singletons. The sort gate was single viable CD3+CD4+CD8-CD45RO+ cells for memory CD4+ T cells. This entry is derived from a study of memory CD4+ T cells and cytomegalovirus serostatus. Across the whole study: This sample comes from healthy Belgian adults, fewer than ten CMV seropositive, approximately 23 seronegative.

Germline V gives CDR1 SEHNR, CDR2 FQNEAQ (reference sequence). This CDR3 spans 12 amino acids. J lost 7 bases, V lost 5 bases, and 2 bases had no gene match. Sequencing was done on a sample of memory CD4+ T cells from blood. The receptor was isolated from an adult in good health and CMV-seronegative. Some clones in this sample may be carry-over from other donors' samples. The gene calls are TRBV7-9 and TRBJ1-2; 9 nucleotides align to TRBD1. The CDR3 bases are TGTGCCAGCAGCCCGGACAGGGGTGGCTACACCTTC. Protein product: CASSPDRGGYTF.